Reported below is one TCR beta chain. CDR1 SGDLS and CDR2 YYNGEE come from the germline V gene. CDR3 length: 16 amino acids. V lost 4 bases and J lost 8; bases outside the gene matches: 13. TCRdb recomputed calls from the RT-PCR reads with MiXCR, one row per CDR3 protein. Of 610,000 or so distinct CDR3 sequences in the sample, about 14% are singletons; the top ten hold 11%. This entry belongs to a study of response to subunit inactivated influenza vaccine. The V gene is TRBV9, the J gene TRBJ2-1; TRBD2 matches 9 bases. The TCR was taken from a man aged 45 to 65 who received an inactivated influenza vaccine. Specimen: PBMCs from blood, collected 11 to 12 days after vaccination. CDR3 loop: CASSPGVSGGLDEQFF. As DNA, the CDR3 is TGTGCCAGCAGCCCCGGGGTAAGCGGGGGGCTTGATGAGCAGTTCTTC. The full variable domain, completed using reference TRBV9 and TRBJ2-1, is DSGVTQTPKHLITATGQRVTLRCSPRSGDLSVYWYQQSLDQGLQFLIQYYNGEERAKGNILERFSAQQFPDLHSELNLSSLELGDSALYFCASSPGVSGGLDEQFFGPGTRLTVL.